Following are 24 T cell receptor beta chains from one sample sequenced in a study of brain T cells in children with intractable seizures. Sequenced by immunoSEQ multiplex PCR; TCRdb stores in-frame clones only, minus some. The sample shows roughly 80,000 clones, roughly 89% of them seen only once. Sequenced material: peripheral blood, taken at surgery. Receptors were obtained from a girl aged 2 to 9 with Rasmussen encephalitis and intractable seizures.

V is TRBV29-1 and J is TRBJ2-7; 9 nucleotides align to TRBD1. This CDR3 has 13 amino acids. CDR1 and CDR2 (germline): SQVTM, ANQGSEA. V was clipped by 6 bases and J by 2 bases; unmatched bases: 5. The CDR3 region is CSVLRTGAYEQYF. The CDR3 nucleotides read TGCAGCGTCCTCAGGACAGGGGCCTACGAGCAGTACTTC.

The rearrangement uses TRBV12-3 or TRBV12-4 and TRBJ1-4; no firm D call. V gave up 5 bases and J gave up 6 bases, with 7 bases separating them. This CDR3 spans 12 amino acids. The CDR3 is CASSGDYEKLFF. In DNA form, the CDR3 reads TGTGCCAGCAGTGGCGACTATGAAAAACTGTTTTTT.

The chain links TRBV19 to TRBJ1-6; D call uncertain. CDR1 and CDR2 (germline): LNHDA, SQIVND (reference sequence). V lost 10 bases and J lost 7, with 14 bases in between. The CDR3 extends over 13 amino acids. CDR3 in DNA: TGTGCCACCCGTCTCCGGCCAAATTCACCCCTCCACTTT. It yields the protein CATRLRPNSPLHF.

This rearrangement joins TRBV6-5 to TRBJ1-1; D may be TRBD1 (6 bases). The CDR3 totals 14 residues. CDR1 is MNHEY and CDR2 is SVGAGI in the germline V gene. Trimming removed 11 bases from V and 3 bases from J, with 19 bases in between. The CDR3 region is CAAGQGSGHTEAFF. The CDR3 coding sequence is TGTGCCGCGGGGCAGGGGAGCGGGCACACTGAAGCTTTCTTT.

The rearrangement links TRBV11-2 to TRBJ2-1; 7 nucleotides match TRBD1. CDR1 is SGHAT, CDR2 FQNNGV, per germline. V lost 2 bases and J lost 5; bases outside the gene matches: 6. This CDR3 has 15 residues. The CDR3 region is CASSLITGANNEQFF. The CDR3 DNA reads as TGTGCCAGCAGCTTAATAACAGGGGCTAACAATGAGCAGTTCTTC.

This chain uses TRBV2 with TRBJ2-7; the D is unclear. Trimming shortened V by 8 bases and J by 3 bases, and 11 bases separated the two germline ends. This CDR3 spans 12 amino acids. Looked up from germline, CDR1 is SNHLY and CDR2 is FYNNEI. The CDR3 coding sequence is TGTGCCAGCCTAGGCAGGAGCTACGAGCAGTACTTC. Translation: CASLGRSYEQYF.

This clone was seen only a few times. The chain combines TRBV6-5 with TRBJ2-7; D uncertain. The CDR3 is 15 amino acids. Trimming shortened V by 7 bases and J by 3 bases, and 19 bases separated the two germline ends. CDR1 is MNHEY and CDR2 is SVGAGI in the germline V gene. This chain's CDR3 is CASTLDGSLNYEQYF. Written as DNA, the CDR3 is TGTGCCAGCACTCTCGACGGATCCCTAAACTACGAGCAGTACTTC.

The chain uses TRBV30 and TRBJ2-7; D is perhaps TRBD1 (5 bases). Per germline, CDR1 GTSNPN and CDR2 SVGIG (reference sequence). Trimming removed 2 bases at V and 6 bases at J, with 20 bases between. The CDR3 is 15 residues long. CDR3 protein: CAWSPTGFSSAEQYF. CDR3 nucleotides: TGTGCCTGGAGTCCTACAGGTTTCTCCTCGGCCGAGCAGTACTTC.

The V gene is TRBV5-6, the J gene TRBJ2-5, with 8 bases aligning to TRBD1. The CDR3 covers 15 residues. The trim removed 4 bases at V and 4 bases at J, leaving 9 bases unmatched. Per germline, CDR1 SGHDT and CDR2 YYEEEE. CDR3: CASSGTGTGGETQYF. CDR3 in DNA: TGTGCCAGCAGCGGGACCGGGACAGGAGGAGAGACCCAGTACTTC.

In this sample, this clone turned up a few times. This chain links TRBV5-1 with TRBJ2-1; 12 bases line up with TRBD2. The CDR3 runs to 13 residues. After removal of 3 bases from V and 10 bases from J, the junction contained 2 bases not matched to a gene. Germline V lookup: CDR1 SGHRS, CDR2 YFSETQ. CDR3 nucleotide sequence: TGCGCCAGCAGCTGGACTAGCGGGACCGAGCAGTTCTTC. It yields the protein CASSWTSGTEQFF.

The CDR3 reads CASSPTGGATNEKLFF. CDR3 in DNA: TGTGCCAGCTCACCCACCGGGGGGGCCACTAATGAAAAACTGTTTTTT. The chain links TRBV18 to TRBJ1-4, with D tentatively TRBD1 (6 bases). This CDR3 has 16 amino acids. Germline CDR1 reads KGHSH; CDR2 reads LQKENI. The V and J ends lost 3 bases and 2 bases respectively, with 13 bases between them.

The chain combines TRBV18 with TRBJ1-1, with 7 bases matching TRBD1. Trimming removed 3 bases from V and 1 base from J; junction bases left unmatched: 8. Germline-derived CDR1 and CDR2 are KGHSH and LQKENI. This CDR3 is built from 16 residues. CDR3 coding DNA: TGTGCCAGCTCACCTAAGGGGGCCGTACAGAACACTGAAGCTTTCTTT. It encodes CASSPKGAVQNTEAFF.

The DNA for the CDR3 is TGTGCCAGCAGCTTTTTGAGGACAGGCTCAAACTATGGCTACACCTTC. The encoded protein is CASSFLRTGSNYGYTF. This chain connects TRBV7-9 to TRBJ1-2; 7 bases align to TRBD1. There are 16 residues in the CDR3. The trim removed 3 bases at V and 2 bases at J, leaving 9 bases unmatched. Germline V gene sequence: CDR1 SEHNR, CDR2 FQNEAQ (reference sequence).

V usage is TRBV7-8 and J usage is TRBJ1-1; D call uncertain. CDR1 and CDR2 from the germline V gene are SGHVS and FQNEAQ. This CDR3 has 13 amino acids. Deletions cut 3 bases from V and 4 bases from J, with 9 bases between. This CDR3 is CASSFEGVTEAFF. The CDR3 DNA reads TGTGCCAGCAGCTTCGAGGGCGTCACTGAAGCTTTCTTT.

The genes are TRBV9 and TRBJ1-4, with 7 bases lining up with TRBD1. V was pared by 0 bases and J by 6 bases, with 2 bases of the junction left unmatched. There are 14 residues in the CDR3. Germline loops: CDR1 SGDLS, CDR2 YYNGEE. The CDR3 bases are TGTGCCAGCAGCGTAGAAGGGACAGATGAAAAACTGTTTTTT. Its translation: CASSVEGTDEKLFF.

CDR3 loop: CSVHRLLAKNIQYF. The CDR3 nucleotides read TGCAGCGTTCACAGACTACTAGCCAAAAACATTCAGTACTTC. The chain employs TRBV29-1 and TRBJ2-4, with D possibly matching TRBD2 (5 bases). The CDR3 runs 14 residues. Trimming removed 5 bases at V and 0 bases at J, with 11 bases between. Germline V CDR1 and CDR2: SQVTM, ANQGSEA.

The chain joins TRBV3-1 (or the pseudogene TRBV3-2) to TRBJ1-2; D is uncertain. The CDR3 totals 13 residues. Between the trimmed V and J ends, which lost 4 bases and 4 bases, there was a span of 10 bases. From germline, CDR1 is LGHDT and CDR2 YNNKEL (reference sequence). The DNA for the CDR3 is TGTGCCAGCAGCCCCATTGCGAGCTATGGCTACACCTTC. This encodes CASSPIASYGYTF.

Sample share makes this clone medium-sized. The rearrangement links TRBV6-4 to TRBJ1-5, with D unclear. The V end lost 3 bases, the J end lost 7 bases, and 10 bases lay between the germline ends. Germline V CDR1 and CDR2: MRHNA, SNTAGT. The CDR3 length is 13 residues. This CDR3 reads CASSEGSGQPQHF. DNA for the CDR3: TGTGCCAGCAGTGAGGGGAGCGGGCAGCCCCAGCATTTT.

V usage is TRBV12-3 or TRBV12-4 and J usage is TRBJ2-2; D gene unclear. Between the trimmed V and J ends, which lost 3 bases and 6 bases, there was a span of 8 bases. The CDR3 has 13 amino acids. The CDR3 region is CASSLSGPGELFF. CDR3 DNA sequence: TGTGCCAGCAGTTTGTCAGGACCCGGGGAGCTGTTTTTT.

This rearrangement joins TRBV3-1 (or the pseudogene TRBV3-2) to TRBJ2-7; D remains unclear. The CDR3 is made up of 16 amino acids. V was clipped by 0 bases and J by 3 bases, with 15 bases between them. Germline CDR1 and CDR2: LGHDT and YNNKEL (reference sequence). The CDR3 DNA is TGTGCCAGCAGCCAAGACCCCGTACGAGGCCACTACGAGCAGTACTTC. Encoded protein: CASSQDPVRGHYEQYF.

The chain combines TRBV5-6 with TRBJ2-7; D is perhaps TRBD1 or TRBD2 (5 bases each). Trimming took 0 bases from V and 5 from J, leaving 15 bases between them. The germline gives CDR1 SGHDT, CDR2 YYEEEE. This CDR3 has 15 residues. CDR3 sequence (DNA): TGTGCCAGCAGCTTGGTTCACAGACAGCGGCACGAGCAGTACTTC. Amino acids: CASSLVHRQRHEQYF.

V and J are TRBV18 and TRBJ1-2, with D possibly TRBD1 on 5 matching bases. Trimming left V 4 bases short and J 4 bases short, with 10 bases between. The CDR3 sequence is 13 residues long. Germline CDR1 and CDR2: KGHSH and LQKENI. The CDR3 protein is CASSLDSSYGYTF. The CDR3 DNA follows: TGTGCCAGCTCACTCGACAGCTCCTATGGCTACACCTTC. The full variable domain, rest sourced from reference TRBV18 and TRBJ1-2, is NAGVMQNPRHLVRRRGQEARLRCSPMKGHSHVYWYRQLPEEGLKFMVYLQKENIIDESGMPKERFSAEFPKEGPSILRIQQVVRGDSAAYFCASSLDSSYGYTFGSGTRLTVV.

The CDR3 spells CASSLRDSYFSTDTQYF. CDR3 DNA: TGTGCCAGCAGTCTCAGGGACTCCTACTTTAGCACAGATACGCAGTATTTT. The chain is built from TRBV27 and TRBJ2-3; perhaps TRBD2 as D (6 bases). With 5 bases removed from V and 0 bases from J, the gap between germline ends came to 18 bases. The CDR3 is 17 amino acids. CDR1 is MNHEY and CDR2 is SMNVEV in the germline V gene (reference sequence).

This clone was seen once. A much larger clone sits a single nucleotide away, making a read error possible. J is TRBJ2-1 and V is TRBV19; TRBD2 matches at 11 bases. This CDR3 is built from 13 residues. Germline CDR1 is LNHDA and CDR2 is SQIVND (reference sequence). Trimming took 9 bases from V and 3 from J; bases not matched to a gene: 1. The CDR3, as DNA: TGTGCCAGCGGACTAGCGGGCTACAATGAGCAGTTCTTC. Translated: CASGLAGYNEQFF.